The clone carrying this TCR beta chain showed up many times. Individual cDNA molecules received unique molecular identifiers. TCRdb redid the calling of the 5' RACE reads with MiXCR, one entry per CDR3 protein. Of approximately 90,000 distinct CDR3 sequences listed, more than 10% are singletons. CDR3 length: 15 amino acids. V was trimmed by 2 bases and J by 0 bases, leaving 10 bases between them. Germline-derived CDR1 and CDR2 are DFQATT and SNEGSKA (reference sequence). This sample stems from a study of early T cells in non-severe SARS-CoV-2 infection. This clonotype was obtained from an adult who was a healthcare worker with PCR-confirmed SARS-CoV-2 infection or an uninfected control (not recorded which). The specimen was whole blood, collected at baseline. The chain employs TRBV20-1 and TRBJ1-4; D gene uncertain. CDR3 sequence: CSARKDSTTNEKLFF. CDR3 bases: TGCAGTGCTAGAAAGGATTCGACAACTAATGAAAAACTGTTTTTT.